Listed below are T cell receptor beta chains from one sample, sequenced in a study of CD8 T cells in Susac syndrome. In TCRdb, the immunoSEQ multiplex PCR reads were re-called with MiXCR into one record per CDR3 protein. Among some 200,000 distinct CDR3 sequences listed, about 95% were seen once. Sequenced: CD4+ T cells from PBMCs. Source of these receptors: a human donor in good health. Both conserved end residues are part of each CDR3. The order of the fields is D gene, V gene, clone size, J gene, CDR3 protein, CDR3 DNA. D genes are given only for firm matches. Clone size is shown for a subset of rows, as once, few, many or a class of expanded clone.

d_call: -; v_call: TRBV9; clone_size: -; j_call: TRBJ2-7; cdr3_aa: CASSVGPGYEQYF; cdr3_nt: TGTGCCAGCAGCGTAGGTCCGGGCTACGAGCAGTACTTC
d_call: -; v_call: TRBV24-1; clone_size: -; j_call: TRBJ2-1; cdr3_aa: CATGRNNEQFF; cdr3_nt: TGTGCCACCGGACGGAACAATGAGCAGTTCTTC
d_call: -; v_call: TRBV15; clone_size: -; j_call: TRBJ2-1; cdr3_aa: CATSRDRGDNEQFF; cdr3_nt: TGTGCCACCAGCAGAGATAGGGGGGACAATGAGCAGTTCTTC
d_call: -; v_call: TRBV27; clone_size: -; j_call: TRBJ2-5; cdr3_aa: CASSFQGVNQETQYF; cdr3_nt: TGTGCCAGCAGTTTCCAAGGGGTGAACCAAGAGACCCAGTACTTC
d_call: -; v_call: TRBV27; clone_size: -; j_call: TRBJ2-7; cdr3_aa: CASSFRYASYEQYF; cdr3_nt: TGTGCCAGCAGTTTTCGCTATGCATCCTACGAGCAGTACTTC
d_call: TRBD2; v_call: TRBV5-6; clone_size: -; j_call: TRBJ2-3; cdr3_aa: CASSLRLAGDTQYF; cdr3_nt: TGTGCCAGCAGCTTGAGGCTAGCGGGAGATACGCAGTATTTT
d_call: TRBD2; v_call: TRBV20-1; clone_size: -; j_call: TRBJ2-3; cdr3_aa: CSATPPGGQGTDTQYF; cdr3_nt: TGCAGTGCTACTCCACCGGGAGGGCAAGGAACAGATACGCAGTATTTT
d_call: TRBD2; v_call: TRBV6-6; clone_size: -; j_call: TRBJ2-5; cdr3_aa: CASSPGGAVETQYF; cdr3_nt: TGTGCCAGCAGCCCCGGGGGGGCAGTGGAGACCCAGTACTTC
d_call: -; v_call: TRBV11-2; clone_size: -; j_call: TRBJ2-7; cdr3_aa: CASSFSYEQYF; cdr3_nt: TGTGCCAGCAGTTTCTCCTACGAGCAGTACTTC
d_call: -; v_call: TRBV7-2; clone_size: few; j_call: TRBJ1-1; cdr3_aa: CASSNRQIEAFF; cdr3_nt: TGTGCCAGCAGCAACCGGCAGATTGAAGCTTTCTTT
d_call: -; v_call: TRBV19; clone_size: -; j_call: TRBJ1-2; cdr3_aa: CASTWDTRYGYTF; cdr3_nt: TGTGCCAGTACCTGGGACACCCGCTATGGCTACACCTTC
d_call: TRBD2; v_call: TRBV29-1; clone_size: -; j_call: TRBJ2-3; cdr3_aa: CSVAGTSGRAYTDTQYF; cdr3_nt: TGCAGCGTGGCCGGGACTAGCGGGAGGGCCTACACAGATACGCAGTATTTT
d_call: -; v_call: TRBV6-2/TRBV6-3; clone_size: -; j_call: TRBJ2-4; cdr3_aa: CASSRSVAKNIQYF; cdr3_nt: TGTGCCAGCAGTCGGTCGGTAGCCAAAAACATTCAGTACTTC